The rows below give T cell receptor beta chains drawn from one sample of a study of T cells in Graves' hyperthyroidism and ophthalmopathy. TCRdb reprocessed the multiplex PCR reads with MiXCR, giving one entry per CDR3 protein. This sample has 550,000 to 800,000 distinct CDR3 sequences, with roughly 17% found just once. The sample taken for sequencing was blood. The receptors here all came from a man aged 50-60 years with Graves' hyperthyroidism. Each CDR3 is given with its conserved first and last residue. A D gene is named only where the DNA matches it firmly. Some rows have no size entry. The others give once, few or many, or a class for an expanded clone.

j_call clone_size v_call d_call cdr3_aa cdr3_nt
TRBJ2-3 . TRBV5-1 . CASSLRDPGTDTRYF TGCGCCAGCAGCTTGCGGGATCCGGGCACAGATACGCGGTATTTT
TRBJ2-1 . TRBV7-9 TRBD1 CASSVAGGAENEQFF TGTGCCAGCAGCGTAGCAGGGGGCGCAGAAAATGAGCAGTTCTTC
TRBJ1-5 . TRBV9 . CASSYGTVNQPQHF TGTGCCAGCAGCTACGGAACAGTCAATCAGCCCCAGCATTTT
TRBJ1-3 few TRBV2 TRBD1 CASSPGQGAGNTIYF TGTGCCAGCAGCCCGGGACAGGGGGCTGGAAACACCATATATTTT
TRBJ2-3 many TRBV7-9 TRBD2 CASSLLAGGPDTQYF TGTGCCAGCAGCTTGCTAGCGGGAGGGCCTGATACGCAGTATTTT
TRBJ1-1 . TRBV5-1 . CASSWGTEGTEAFF TGCGCCAGCAGCTGGGGGACCGAGGGAACTGAAGCTTTCTTT
TRBJ2-4 many TRBV2 . CASSEEPGKNIQYF TGTGCCAGCAGTGAAGAGCCAGGGAAAAACATTCAGTACTTC
TRBJ1-2 . TRBV6-1 . CASSEAEEIYNGYTF TGTGCCAGCAGTGAAGCAGAGGAGATATACAATGGCTACACCTTC
TRBJ2-3 few TRBV5-1 . CASGRSSTDTQYF TGCGCCAGCGGACGTTCTAGCACAGATACGCAGTATTTT
TRBJ2-7 few TRBV18 . CASSQRQPPEQYF TGTGCCAGCTCACAGCGACAGCCTCCTGAGCAGTACTTC
TRBJ1-4 few TRBV6-2/TRBV6-3 . CASSYRGGGEKLFF TGTGCCAGCAGTTACCGGGGAGGTGGTGAAAAACTGTTTTTT
TRBJ2-1 many TRBV3-1 TRBD2 CASSGGGQRGYNEQFF TGTGCCAGCAGTGGGGGAGGTCAGCGGGGATACAATGAGCAGTTCTTC
TRBJ2-1 many TRBV10-3 . CAIRTDPGSYNEQFF TGTGCCATCAGGACAGACCCCGGCTCCTACAATGAGCAGTTCTTC
TRBJ2-5 many TRBV6-1 . CASSEGLYYRAGETQYF TGTGCCAGCAGTGAAGGGCTTTATTACAGGGCAGGAGAGACCCAGTACTTC
TRBJ2-7 few TRBV7-6 . CASSLYRVGPLGDTRSYEQYF TGTGCCAGCAGCTTATATCGGGTGGGTCCGCTGGGGGACACCCGCTCCTACGAGCAGTACTTC
TRBJ2-7 many TRBV28 . CASSAAGLNYEQYF TGTGCCAGCAGTGCTGCGGGACTCAACTACGAGCAGTACTTC
TRBJ2-7 . TRBV6-1 TRBD2 CASSSTSGSNYEQYF TGTGCCAGCAGTTCGACTAGCGGGTCCAACTACGAGCAGTACTTC
TRBJ1-6 . TRBV28 . CASSLKTGGSPLHF TGTGCCAGCAGTTTAAAGACAGGCGGGTCACCCCTCCACTTT
TRBJ1-3 . TRBV30 . CAWSVPPNSIYF TGTGCCTGGAGTGTACCCCCAAACTCTATATATTTT
TRBJ1-1 . TRBV28 . CASSLASEPEAFF TGTGCCAGCAGTTTAGCCTCAGAGCCTGAAGCTTTCTTT
TRBJ2-5 many TRBV11-2 . CASSLQFTQYF TGTGCCAGCAGCCTACAGTTTACCCAGTACTTC
TRBJ2-5 many TRBV11-1 . CASSSLQGGETQYF TGTGCCAGCAGCTCTTTACAGGGCGGGGAGACCCAGTACTTC
TRBJ2-3 many TRBV6-2/TRBV6-3 . CASSYSVRTVGTDTQYF TGTGCCAGCAGTTACTCGGTTCGAACAGTCGGCACAGATACGCAGTATTTT
TRBJ1-2 . TRBV18 . CASSPTDFNYGYTF TGTGCCAGCTCACCAACCGACTTTAACTATGGCTACACCTTC
TRBJ1-5 many TRBV6-1 . CASSPDRGSNQPQHF TGTGCCAGCAGCCCGGACCGTGGAAGCAATCAGCCCCAGCATTTT
TRBJ2-3 . TRBV14 TRBD2 CASSQVKERGGTDTQYF TGTGCCAGCAGCCAAGTAAAGGAGCGGGGTGGCACAGATACGCAGTATTTT
TRBJ2-2 few TRBV9 . CASRPGRNTGELFF TGTGCCAGCAGGCCGGGACGGAACACCGGGGAGCTGTTTTTT
TRBJ2-3 few TRBV19 . CASSIGPGPTDTQYF TGTGCCAGTAGTATAGGCCCGGGCCCCACAGATACGCAGTATTTT
TRBJ2-7 many TRBV29-1 . CSVEDRVDSYEQYF TGCAGCGTTGAAGATAGGGTCGATTCATACGAGCAGTACTTC
TRBJ2-5 few TRBV9 . CASSVSGSEETQYF TGTGCCAGCAGCGTTTCGGGGTCAGAGGAGACCCAGTACTTC
TRBJ1-1 few TRBV5-1 . CASSSEGGGGTEAFF TGCGCCAGCAGCTCCGAGGGAGGGGGAGGCACTGAAGCTTTCTTT
TRBJ1-5 . TRBV20-1 TRBD1 CKRQGRLSNQPQHF TGCAAAAGACAGGGGCGTTTAAGCAATCAGCCCCAGCATTTT
TRBJ2-5 . TRBV6-2/TRBV6-3 . CASSDRPRLPQETQYF TGTGCCAGCAGTGACAGACCTCGACTGCCCCAAGAGACCCAGTACTTC
TRBJ2-7 . TRBV25-1 . CASSSTRGTYEQYF TGTGCCAGCAGCTCTACCCGGGGTACCTACGAGCAGTACTTC
TRBJ2-3 . TRBV5-1 . CASSLLAGRGADTQYF TGCGCCAGCAGCTTGCTGGCGGGGAGAGGCGCAGATACGCAGTATTTT
TRBJ2-1 many TRBV30 . CAWSVGGYEQFF TGTGCCTGGAGTGTAGGCGGGTATGAGCAGTTCTTC
TRBJ2-5 many TRBV24-1 . CATSDLRQAQETQYF TGTGCCACCAGTGATTTGAGGCAGGCCCAAGAGACCCAGTACTTC
TRBJ2-7 many TRBV5-5 TRBD1 CASSLETGFYEQYF TGTGCCAGCAGCTTGGAGACAGGGTTTTACGAGCAGTACTTC
TRBJ1-5 few TRBV27 . CASSLNANQPQHF TGTGCCAGCAGTTTAAACGCCAATCAGCCCCAGCATTTT
TRBJ2-1 many TRBV2 . CASSTTGLTNEQFF TGTGCCAGCAGCACCACAGGGTTGACCAATGAGCAGTTCTTC
TRBJ2-1 . TRBV5-4 . CASSTTYQQQFF TGTGCCAGCAGCACGACATATCAGCAGCAGTTCTTC
TRBJ2-1 many TRBV6-2/TRBV6-3 . CASSYSKLLAYTYNEQFF TGTGCCAGCAGTTACTCGAAATTACTAGCTTATACCTACAATGAGCAGTTCTTC
TRBJ2-2 many TRBV27 . CASSPLSGTENTGELFF TGTGCCAGCAGCCCACTGTCCGGGACGGAAAACACCGGGGAGCTGTTTTTT